The source of this TCR beta chain is a study of cytomegalovirus exposure and HLA in healthy donors. Study-wide results and limits: Accounts indicate the classifier identified cytomegalovirus status with strong specificity and sensitivity. The study labeled 150 or so TCR beta chains cytomegalovirus-associated. In vitro experiments confirmed that three CMV-associated chains were specific for CMV antigens.

Generated by immunoSEQ multiplex PCR, the TCRdb table keeps only in-frame clones and is missing some. The sample lists more than 45,000 clones, roughly nine tenths occurring once. The CDR3 runs 13 residues. V shed 8 bases, J shed 3 bases, and the junction held 6 bases outside the gene matches. Germline CDR1 reads SNHLY; CDR2 reads FYNNEI. On this clone itself: No antigen is known for it.

Separate from the roughly 670-subject first cohort, the 120-subject validation cohort was the one that the donors belonged to. The TCR originated in a woman aged 18-29 years in good health and CMV-seronegative. This chain links TRBV2 with TRBJ2-7; TRBD2 aligns across 8 bases. Sequencing input: PBMCs. The CDR3 spells CASSWREVYEQYF. The CDR3 DNA reads TGTGCCAGCTCTTGGCGGGAGGTCTACGAGCAGTACTTC.